One sample yielded the 17 T cell receptor beta chains listed below, sequenced in a study of cytomegalovirus exposure and HLA in healthy donors. With 60 Vbeta and 13 Jbeta primers, the PCR was carried out. Libraries were prepared by immunoSEQ multiplex PCR; TCRdb keeps only in-frame clonotypes and omits some of them. The data contain 90,000 to 120,000 clones, around three quarters of them singletons. Sequenced sample: PBMCs. These receptors were obtained from a female donor in good health and CMV-seropositive.

This rearrangement joins TRBV6-5 to TRBJ2-7; 7 bases are shared with TRBD2. Germline V gives CDR1 MNHEY, CDR2 SVGAGI. The ends lost 6 bases at V and 1 base at J; junction bases unmatched: 3. The length of the CDR3 is 13 residues. In DNA form, the CDR3 reads TGTGCCAGCAGAGCGGGGATATCCTACGAGCAGTACTTC. Protein sequence: CASRAGISYEQYF.

The chain combines TRBV27 with TRBJ2-2, with 11 positions matching TRBD1. CDR1 and CDR2 (germline): MNHEY, SMNVEV (reference sequence). The CDR3 runs 15 residues. V dropped 10 bases and J dropped 8; count of bases not matched to a gene: 12. CDR3 nucleotides: TGTGCCACCCGACCCTGGGACAGGGGGATGGGGGAGCTGTTTTTT. The encoded protein is CATRPWDRGMGELFF.

This clone was seen a handful of times. The V gene is TRBV5-6, the J gene TRBJ2-7; D perhaps matches TRBD1 (6 bases). The V and J ends lost 1 base and 8 bases respectively, with 10 bases between them. CDR3 length: 12 amino acids. Looked up from germline, CDR1 is SGHDT and CDR2 is YYEEEE. The CDR3 DNA is TGTGCCAGCAGCTTGAGGGACAACAAGCAGTACTTC. Residues: CASSLRDNKQYF.

For this clone: The junction differs from germline at one of its ends, possibly a read error. The rearrangement joins TRBV7-9 to TRBJ1-1; no clear D. Germline V gene data show CDR1 as SEHNR and CDR2 as FQNEAQ (reference sequence). The CDR3 spans 16 residues. The chain's CDR3 is CSSSLRTGMGNTEAFF. The CDR3 nucleotides read TGTTCCAGCAGCTTGCGTACGGGGATGGGGAACACTGAAGCTTTCTTT.

The V and J genes are TRBV7-2 and TRBJ2-5; unclear D gene. TRBJ2-7 explains the end of the DNA better; the J call may be wrong. The CDR3 covers 16 residues. Germline assignment: CDR1 SGHTA and CDR2 FQGNSA. The CDR3 nucleotides are TGTGCCAGCAGCTTAGGGGCGTCCCACCCATCCTACGAGCAGTACTTC. Translation gives CASSLGASHPSYEQYF.

J is TRBJ1-3 and V is TRBV4-1; D call uncertain. The CDR3 is 17 residues long. Germline V gives CDR1 MGHRA, CDR2 YSYEKL. Trimming shortened V by 1 base and J by 4 bases, and 17 bases separated the two germline ends. CDR3 loop: CASSQGEAERFGNTIYF. CDR3 DNA: TGCGCCAGCAGCCAAGGGGAGGCGGAGCGATTCGGAAACACCATATATTTT.

This chain links TRBV5-1 with TRBJ1-4, with D possibly being TRBD1 (5 bases). V lost 5 bases, J lost 4 bases, and 12 bases lay in between. This CDR3 has 14 amino acids. In germline, CDR1 is SGHRS, CDR2 YFSETQ. The CDR3 DNA reads TGCGCCAGCAGGCGCGGCGGGGGTAATGAAAAACTGTTTTTT. It specifies CASRRGGGNEKLFF.

A word on this clone: The junction departs from germline at one end; a sequencing error may be responsible. The V gene is TRBV5-4, the J gene TRBJ2-6, with D perhaps matching TRBD1 (5 bases). This CDR3 region has 16 residues. Germline loops: CDR1 SGHNT, CDR2 YYREEE (reference sequence). The CDR3 sequence: CASSLGRVSGANGLTF. CDR3 DNA sequence: TGTGCCAGCAGCTTGGGCCGTGTCTCTGGGGCCAACGGCCTGACTTTC.

CDR3 DNA sequence: TGTGCCAGCAGTCGCCCAGGGACTCCCTCCTACGAGCAGTACTTC. Translating gives CASSRPGTPSYEQYF. The V call is TRBV2, the J call TRBJ2-7, with D possibly being TRBD2 (6 bases). V lost 5 bases, J lost 0 bases, and 14 bases lay in between. The CDR3 contains 15 residues. CDR1 is SNHLY, CDR2 FYNNEI, per germline.

The rearrangement joins TRBV30 to TRBJ2-5; maybe TRBD1 (6 bases). The CDR3 is 15 amino acids. V gave up 5 bases and J gave up 2 bases, with 18 bases separating them. Germline loops: CDR1 GTSNPN, CDR2 SVGIG (reference sequence). CDR3 nucleotide sequence: TGTGCCTGGGGAGGTGGACCGGGACAACAAGAGACCCAGTACTTC. Protein product: CAWGGGPGQQETQYF.

The chain couples TRBV6-6 to TRBJ2-2, with a weak D call TRBD1 (6 bases). Trimming removed 2 bases from V and 1 base from J, with 8 bases in between. Germline V gene lookup returns CDR1 MNHNY and CDR2 SVGAGI (reference sequence). The CDR3 is 15 amino acids. The DNA of the CDR3 is TGTGCCAGCAGTTACAAGGGACAGAACACCGGGGAGCTGTTTTTT. Its translation is CASSYKGQNTGELFF.

The V gene is TRBV5-6, the J gene TRBJ2-2; a weak D match, TRBD1 (6 bases). The CDR3 is 15 residues long. Germline CDR1 is SGHDT and CDR2 is YYEEEE. Trimming stripped 4 bases from V and 4 bases from J, with 14 bases between. The CDR3 DNA sequence: TGTGCCAGCAGCGAACCAGGGGTGAGCACCGGGGAGCTGTTTTTT. Encoded protein: CASSEPGVSTGELFF.

This chain connects TRBV5-6 to TRBJ1-4, with 9 bases that match TRBD1. The germline V gene encodes CDR1 SGHDT and CDR2 YYEEEE. The CDR3 spans 16 residues. V lost 0 bases to trimming and J lost 3 bases; unmatched junction nucleotides: 3. The CDR3, as DNA: TGTGCCAGCAGCTTGGACAGGGGGCTTGCTAATGAAAAACTGTTTTTT. It codes for CASSLDRGLANEKLFF.

The chain recombines TRBV19 with TRBJ1-5, with TRBD1 identical over 7 bases. Germline V gene lookup returns CDR1 LNHDA and CDR2 SQIVND (reference sequence). This CDR3 region has 17 residues. The J segment lost 1 base and the V segment lost 3 bases, leaving 9 bases of the junction unmatched. The CDR3 loop is CASSIWMTGRSNQPQHF. The DNA for the CDR3 is TGTGCCAGTAGTATCTGGATGACAGGGCGAAGCAATCAGCCCCAGCATTTT.

The J gene is TRBJ2-7, the V gene TRBV2; perhaps TRBD1 as D (6 bases). The CDR3 is made up of 13 amino acids. V was clipped by 7 bases and J by 3 bases, with 13 bases between them. CDR1 and CDR2 (germline): SNHLY, FYNNEI. CDR3 loop: CASTTGLGYEQYF. In nucleotides, the CDR3 is TGTGCCAGCACCACAGGGTTAGGCTACGAGCAGTACTTC.

The CDR3 sequence: CASSRGGGGASMTDTQYF. CDR3 sequence (DNA): TGTGCCAGTAGCCGGGGTGGCGGGGGGGCCAGTATGACAGATACGCAGTATTTT. The chain couples TRBV19 to TRBJ2-3, with 9 bases identical to TRBD2. The CDR3 has 18 residues. Trimming cost V 6 bases and J 3 bases; bases outside gene matches: 16. CDR1 and CDR2 from the germline V gene are LNHDA and SQIVND (reference sequence).

This chain uses TRBV15 with TRBJ2-3; the D gene is possibly TRBD2 (6 bases). CDR3 length: 14 residues. V lost 3 bases and J 6 bases, leaving 13 bases between the germline ends. From germline, CDR1 is LNHNV and CDR2 YYDKDF (reference sequence). CDR3 region: CATSRKRAGDTQYF. The DNA of the CDR3 is TGTGCCACCAGCAGGAAGCGGGCGGGGGATACGCAGTATTTT.